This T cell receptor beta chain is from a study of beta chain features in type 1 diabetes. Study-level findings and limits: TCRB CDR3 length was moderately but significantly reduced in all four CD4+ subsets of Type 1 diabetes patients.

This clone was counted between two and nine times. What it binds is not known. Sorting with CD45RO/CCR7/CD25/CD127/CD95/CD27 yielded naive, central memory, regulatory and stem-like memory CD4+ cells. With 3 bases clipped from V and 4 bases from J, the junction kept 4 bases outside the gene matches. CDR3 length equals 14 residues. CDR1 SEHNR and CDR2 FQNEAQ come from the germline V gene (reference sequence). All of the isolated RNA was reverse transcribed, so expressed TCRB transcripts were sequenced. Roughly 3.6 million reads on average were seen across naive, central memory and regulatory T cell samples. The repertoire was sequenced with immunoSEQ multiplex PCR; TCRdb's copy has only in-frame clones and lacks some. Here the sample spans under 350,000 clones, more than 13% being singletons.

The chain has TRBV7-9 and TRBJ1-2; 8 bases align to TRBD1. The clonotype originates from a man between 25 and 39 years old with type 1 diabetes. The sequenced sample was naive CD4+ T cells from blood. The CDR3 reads CASSLGQESYGYTF. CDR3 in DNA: TGTGCCAGCAGCTTGGGACAGGAGAGCTATGGCTACACCTTC. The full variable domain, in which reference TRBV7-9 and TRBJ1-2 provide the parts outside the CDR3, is DTGVSQNPRHKITKRGQNVTFRCDPISEHNRLYWYRQTLGQGPEFLTYFQNEAQLEKSRLLSDRFSAERPKGSFSTLEIQRTEQGDSAMYLCASSLGQESYGYTFGSGTRLTVV.